This T cell receptor (beta chain) is from a study of T cell clonality in common variable immunodeficiency (dated by TCRdb to about 2015). General findings and caveats noted by the study authors: Fewer TCRbeta clones were shared among CVID subjects than among healthy controls (p < 0.0001). TCRbeta clonality was higher in CVID subjects than in healthy controls (t-test p = 0.018), and the increase was most characteristic of about a third of subjects. Patient heterogeneity within the CVID cohort put limits on correlating repertoire features with clinical complications. Although equal DNA input was used, an average of about 81,820 unique sequences per sample was obtained for controls, compared with about 29,000 for CVID samples. It was noted by the authors that sequencing of the repertoires of T cell subpopulations would be needed to clarify the cause of the increased clonality in CVID. CVID TCRbeta sequences reportedly showed fewer deletions and N-nucleotide insertions and lacked highly modified clones with 13 or more V deletions.

CVID samples and control samples contributed equivalent amounts of genomic DNA as sequencing input. For every sample, a 60 bp segment covering the rearranged TCRbeta CDR3 region was amplified and then sequenced. The immunoSEQ assay, a bias-corrected multiplex PCR combined with high-throughput sequencing, was used to amplify TCRbeta. In the paper's pipeline: Each unique nucleotide sequence was treated as a clone and annotated with V, D and J genes, copy number and frequency. Sequences were labeled productive if in frame, and non-productive if out of frame or containing stop codons. Clonality was calculated from Shannon's entropy as previously described. Mean CDR3 Kyte-Doolittle hydropathy was derived from the predicted amino acid sequences of productive clones. The R hclust function was used to hierarchically cluster scaled V gene usage with Manhattan distance and complete linkage. Sharing of clones by CDR3 amino acid sequence was evaluated by resampling 12 repertoires per group over 100 rounds. The repertoires were searched for about 70 published EBV-specific TCRbeta sequences and almost 250 published CMV-specific TCRbeta sequences. Two CVID samples yielding fewer than 10,000 sequences were excluded from analysis, leaving approximately 40 CVID repertoires. This immuneACCESS table, as held by TCRdb, lists in-frame sequences with V and J called but not all clones. Of the missing ones, under half trace to an unresolved V gene in checked studies; the others have no known cause. That table furnishes V, J and clone size, whereas the DNA furnished D and trimming. The sample has under 20,000 clones on record, with no singletons. The ten largest clones add up to 12% of the sample.

This clone has just a few counts. Its antigen remains undetermined. The read terminates 3 residues ahead of where the CDR3 ends, so the germline J gene completes it. CVID was diagnosed by standard criteria: serum IgG, IgA and/or IgM reduced below normal range, plus specific antibody deficiency. There were about 45 subjects in the CVID group (roughly 30 male and 15 female), ranging in age from about 9 to 65 years, with a mean age of 40. Both CVID patients and healthy controls were predominantly of Caucasian heritage. At the time of study participation, every CVID subject had been on replacement immunoglobulin therapy for at least one year. When blood was collected, none of the CVID subjects were ill or on immunomodulatory or immunosuppressive medication. Heparinized peripheral whole blood samples of roughly 5 to 8.5 ml were obtained from each donor. Genomic DNA from adults with common variable immune deficiency (CVID) and from healthy adult controls was used to sequence TCRbeta CDR3 repertoires. Diluted blood was density-centrifuged over Hypaque 1077 or Ficoll-Paque to isolate peripheral blood mononuclear cells. Unsorted mononuclear cells served as the source of genomic DNA, which was extracted either by Qiagen column purification or by a centrifugation-based method.

V is trimmed back by 1 base and J by 0 bases, and the junction contains 13 bases that no gene match accounts for. CDR1 and CDR2 are read off the germline V gene as KGHSH and LQKENI. The CDR3 has 19 amino acids, counting the end cysteine and phenylalanine. The 48 bases shown cover part of the CDR3, and their frame starts at base 1. The chain is made from TRBV18 and TRBJ2-3, with 7 bases in between that match TRBD2. Specimen: peripheral blood mononuclear cells. This TCR was recovered from a human donor with common variable immunodeficiency. CDR3 protein: CASSPRVTGGISSTDTQYF. CDR3 bases read: TGTGCCAGCTCACCACGCGTGACGGGGGGAATTTCTAGCACAGATACG.